The next 15 T cell receptor beta chains were all read from a single sample in a study of T cell repertoires in cytomegalovirus infection. MiXCR was run by TCRdb on the reads, yielding one entry per CDR3 protein. This sample has around 200,000 distinct CDR3 sequences, with roughly two fifths found just once. These receptors are not linked to any known antigen. The input for sequencing was CD8+ T cells from cultured PBMCs, taken from culture after CMV antigen stimulation. The receptors were gathered from a human donor in good health (CMV status not recorded). Some clones in this sample may be carry-over from other donors' samples.

V is TRBV7-8 and J is TRBJ1-1, with D perhaps matching TRBD1 (6 bases). Trimming left V 5 bases short and J 1 base short, with 14 bases between. The CDR3 length is 15 residues. Germline loops: CDR1 SGHVS, CDR2 FQNEAQ. CDR3 sequence (DNA): TGTGCCAGCAGCGCCCGTGGGGGGCCGAACACTGAAGCTTTCTTT. This encodes CASSARGGPNTEAFF.

Only a few counts were recorded for this clonotype. V usage is TRBV7-8 and J usage is TRBJ2-1, with TRBD2 matching over 7 bases. The germline V gene encodes CDR1 SGHVS and CDR2 FQNEAQ. The trim removed 5 bases at V and 5 bases at J, leaving 21 bases unmatched. This CDR3 region has 19 residues. The CDR3 bases are TGTGCCAGCAGCCCTAATCGCCTAGCGGTACCGATCCTTGACAATGAGCAGTTCTTC. Residues: CASSPNRLAVPILDNEQFF.

V is TRBV27 and J is TRBJ1-3; possibly TRBD1 for D (6 bases). The CDR3 has 18 amino acids. V was pared by 0 bases and J by 4 bases, with 19 bases between. Germline CDR1 is MNHEY and CDR2 is SMNVEV (reference sequence). The CDR3 loop reads CASSLSPYPQGSGNTIYF. The CDR3 DNA reads as TGTGCCAGCAGTTTATCGCCATATCCACAGGGTTCCGGAAACACCATATATTTT.

There are a few counts of this clonotype. V is TRBV7-9 and J is TRBJ2-5; the D is unclear. Looked up from germline, CDR1 is SEHNR and CDR2 is FQNEAQ (reference sequence). V lost 4 bases, J lost 5 bases, and 20 bases lay in between. The CDR3 covers 16 residues. CDR3 loop: CASSSPPTVLGETQYF. The CDR3 DNA reads TGTGCCAGCAGCTCACCTCCCACGGTCCTGGGGGAGACCCAGTACTTC.

This chain joins TRBV29-1 and TRBJ2-7; the match to TRBD2 covers 12 bases. The CDR3 spans 14 residues. Per germline, CDR1 SQVTM and CDR2 ANQGSEA. V was pared by 6 bases and J by 2 bases, with 5 bases of the junction left unmatched. CDR3 loop: CSVEASGRAYEQYF. The CDR3 DNA is TGCAGCGTGGAGGCTAGCGGGAGGGCCTACGAGCAGTACTTC.

In the case of this clonotype: The missing conserved phenylalanine or tryptophan at the end of this CDR3 makes a read error likely. Because the CDR3's place on the DNA is in doubt, the DNA is left out and the CDR3 is given as listed by TCRdb. The CDR3 is CASSWDTPGDDQCL. The rearrangement uses TRBV7-8 and TRBJ2-7; the table assigns TRBD1, which was not confirmed against the DNA. The CDR3 spans 14 amino acids, including both terminal residues. CDR1 and CDR2 (germline): SGHVS, FQNEAQ.

There are a few counts of this clonotype. The chain is built from TRBV7-9 and TRBJ2-7; the D gene is possibly TRBD2 (5 bases). Trimming removed 3 bases at V and 4 bases at J, with 19 bases between. CDR3 length equals 16 residues. CDR1 and CDR2 from the germline V gene are SEHNR and FQNEAQ (reference sequence). CDR3 in amino acids: CASSFPEVASLYEQYF. The CDR3 DNA reads TGTGCCAGCAGCTTCCCCGAGGTAGCGAGCTTGTACGAGCAGTACTTC.

This clonotype was counted only a few times. This chain joins TRBV7-9 and TRBJ1-1, with D possibly being TRBD1 (5 bases). The CDR3 runs to 14 residues. The V gene's germline CDR1 is SEHNR and CDR2 FQNEAQ (reference sequence). V lost 2 bases and J 5 bases, leaving 12 bases between the germline ends. CDR3 region: CASSLSGGETEAFF. Written as DNA, the CDR3 is TGTGCCAGCAGCTTATCGGGGGGAGAGACTGAAGCTTTCTTT.

This clonotype was seen more than once but under ten times. The chain employs TRBV7-9 and TRBJ2-7, with TRBD1 identical over 9 bases. V gave up 5 bases and J gave up 3 bases; unmatched junction bases: 5. The CDR3 is 14 amino acids. Germline V gene lookup returns CDR1 SEHNR and CDR2 FQNEAQ (reference sequence). The CDR3 here is CASSQGTGYYEQYF. CDR3 in DNA: TGTGCCAGCAGCCAAGGGACAGGGTACTACGAGCAGTACTTC. Full variable domain (rest looked up from reference TRBV7-9 and TRBJ2-7): DTGVSQNPRHKITKRGQNVTFRCDPISEHNRLYWYRQTLGQGPEFLTYFQNEAQLEKSRLLSDRFSAERPKGSFSTLEIQRTEQGDSAMYLCASSQGTGYYEQYFGPGTRLTVT.

The CDR3 sequence: CASSVEEGRSYNEQFF. The DNA of the CDR3 is TGTGCCAGCAGCGTAGAAGAGGGAAGGTCCTACAATGAGCAGTTCTTC. The chain is built from TRBV9 and TRBJ2-1, with a possible D match to TRBD2 (5 bases). Trimming left V 0 bases short and J 1 base short, with 11 bases between. CDR3 size: 16 residues. Germline CDR1 reads SGDLS; CDR2 reads YYNGEE.

This clonotype was detected ten times or more. V is TRBV27 and J is TRBJ1-5; no clear D. Germline values: CDR1 MNHEY, CDR2 SMNVEV (reference sequence). The CDR3 has 14 amino acids. V was pared by 2 bases and J by 1 base, with 6 bases between. CDR3 loop: CASSLGRSNQPQHF. CDR3 nucleotides: TGTGCCAGCAGTTTAGGTAGGAGCAATCAGCCCCAGCATTTT.

The gene calls are TRBV12-3 or TRBV12-4 and TRBJ2-5; D is possibly TRBD1 or TRBD2 (5 bases each). This CDR3 spans 14 amino acids. Between the trimmed V and J ends, which lost 4 bases and 3 bases, there was a span of 12 bases. The CDR3 DNA reads as TGTGCCAGCAGTTCAACTAGGGGCGAAGAGACCCAGTACTTC. It is translated as CASSSTRGEETQYF.

V is TRBV20-1 and J is TRBJ2-7; D remains ambiguous. Germline V gene sequence: CDR1 DFQATT, CDR2 SNEGSKA (reference sequence). This CDR3 is 13 amino acids long. Trimming took off 0 bases at V and 0 bases at J, with 6 bases between the two ends. CDR3 residues: CSARDHGSYEQYF. In DNA form, the CDR3 reads TGCAGTGCTAGAGATCATGGCTCCTACGAGCAGTACTTC.

This chain uses TRBV28 with TRBJ2-7; perhaps TRBD2 as D (5 bases). Trimming pared 8 bases from V and 0 bases from J, leaving 11 bases between. The CDR3 is 13 amino acids. The germline V gene encodes CDR1 MDHEN and CDR2 SYDVKM. CDR3 sequence (DNA): TGTGCCAGCGGAGGACGTCTCTCCTACGAGCAGTACTTC. Protein: CASGGRLSYEQYF.

This rearrangement joins TRBV12-3 or TRBV12-4 to TRBJ2-1; 7 bases align to TRBD2. This CDR3 has 18 amino acids. The trim removed 4 bases at V and 8 bases at J, leaving 20 bases unmatched. The CDR3, as DNA: TGTGCCAGCAGTTCACCGTTCTCCAGGGACCCTGGGGGGGATGAGCAGTTCTTC. Its translation: CASSSPFSRDPGGDEQFF.